What follows describes a single T cell receptor beta chain. What it binds is unknown. The CDR3 sequence is 15 residues long. The V gene's germline CDR1 is LGHNA and CDR2 YNFKEQ. Trimming stripped 0 bases from V and 9 bases from J, with 15 bases between. This sample is drawn from a study of cytomegalovirus exposure and HLA in healthy donors. Study-level findings and limits: HLA alleles showed associations with around 15,000 TCR beta sequences in a later analysis, at a 0.05 false discovery rate.

Vbeta (60) and Jbeta (13) primers were used in the PCR. Repertoires were generated with immunoSEQ multiplex PCR, while TCRdb's copy carries only in-frame clones and drops some. The sample has roughly 130,000 clones, roughly 74% seen once; the top ten hold 5.8%. V is TRBV4-2 and J is TRBJ2-1, with D perhaps TRBD1 (6 bases). Sequencing was carried out using PBMCs. The TCR sequence derives from a woman aged 45-60 years in good health and CMV-seropositive. This chain's CDR3 is CASSQEGLGGAEQFF. CDR3 nucleotide sequence: TGTGCCAGCAGCCAAGAAGGCCTTGGGGGCGCTGAGCAGTTCTTC.